These 15 T cell receptor beta chains originate from one sample sequenced in a study of OX40 agonist ivuxolimab in advanced cancers. The library was made by the immunoSEQ multiplex PCR assay. Held by TCRdb, this immuneACCESS table contains in-frame sequences only and omits some clones. Under half of the omission traces to an unresolved V gene where checked; the cause of the rest is unknown. For this sample there are about 30,000 clones; around 74% appear just once. Roughly 12% of the sample belongs to the ten largest clones. The specimen comprised CD4+ or CD8+ T cells sorted from blood, sampled in a trial of the OX40 agonist ivuxolimab. Receptors originate from an adult with an advanced solid tumor such as melanoma, head and neck, liver or kidney cancer.

This clone was seen a few times. The genes are TRBV18 and TRBJ1-2; a weak D match, TRBD1 (6 bases). Between the trimmed V and J ends, which lost 10 bases and 11 bases, there was a span of 17 bases. CDR3 length equals 11 residues. Germline V gives CDR1 KGHSH, CDR2 LQKENI. The CDR3 loop reads CATSLGGPYTF. The DNA for the CDR3 is TGTGCCACCTCCCTAGGGGGGCCGTACACCTTC.

V is TRBV19 and J is TRBJ1-5; 8 bases map to TRBD1. The V and J ends lost 6 bases and 2 bases, in that order; junction bases with no gene match: 6. CDR1 is LNHDA, CDR2 SQIVND, per germline (reference sequence). The CDR3 loop spans 15 amino acids. Here the CDR3 reads CASRSRGQGNQPQHF. In DNA, the CDR3 is TGTGCCAGTAGGAGCAGGGGGCAGGGCAATCAGCCCCAGCATTTT.

V usage is TRBV10-3 and J usage is TRBJ2-7; 10 positions agree with TRBD1. Germline V gene data show CDR1 as ENHRY and CDR2 as SYGVKD. V gave up 2 bases and J gave up 13 bases; unmatched junction bases: 29. This CDR3 has 20 residues. CDR3 residues: CAISEPLGGQGVTLIRGTYF. The CDR3 region has the DNA TGTGCCATCAGTGAGCCGCTCGGCGGACAGGGGGTCACCTTAATACGGGGCACATACTTC.

The gene calls are TRBV6-6 and TRBJ1-1, with D unclear. The germline V gene encodes CDR1 MNHNY and CDR2 SVGAGI (reference sequence). Trimming cost V 3 bases and J 1 base, with 6 bases left between them. CDR3 length equals 13 residues. The CDR3 here is CASSYWGNTEAFF. CDR3 coding DNA: TGTGCCAGCAGTTATTGGGGGAACACTGAAGCTTTCTTT.

The chain combines TRBV11-1 with TRBJ2-5; D gene ambiguous. The V end was cut by 1 base, the J end by 4 bases, with 4 bases between. The CDR3 runs to 12 residues. Germline V gene data show CDR1 as SGHAT and CDR2 as FQDESV (reference sequence). CDR3 protein: CASSLDGETQYF. CDR3 bases: TGTGCCAGCAGCTTAGATGGAGAGACCCAGTACTTC.

This sequence joins TRBV30 and TRBJ2-7, with TRBD1 matching over 12 bases. The germline V gene encodes CDR1 GTSNPN and CDR2 SVGIG (reference sequence). V was pared by 3 bases and J by 6 bases, with 3 bases of the junction left unmatched. The CDR3 contains 13 residues. DNA for the CDR3: TGTGCCTGGAGCCGGGACAGGGGGCCCGAGCAGTACTTC. This codes for CAWSRDRGPEQYF.

The rearrangement links TRBV6-5 to TRBJ2-7; possible D gene TRBD1, 5 bases. Germline CDR1 MNHEY, CDR2 SVGAGI. CDR3 length: 14 residues. Trimming took 6 bases from V and 0 from J, leaving 12 bases between them. CDR3 region: CASRTDFSSYEQYV. The CDR3 DNA reads TGTGCCAGCAGGACAGATTTCAGCTCCTACGAGCAGTACGTC.

By frequency in the sample, this clone is medium-sized. This chain joins TRBV5-4 and TRBJ2-7; D not resolved. Germline CDR1 SGHNT, CDR2 YYREEE (reference sequence). The length of the CDR3 is 12 residues. V was cut by 0 bases and J by 6 bases, with 7 bases left in between. The CDR3 region is CASSLEVGEQYF. The CDR3 DNA reads as TGTGCCAGCAGCTTGGAGGTGGGCGAGCAGTACTTC.

This clone was observed a handful of times. The chain employs TRBV9 and TRBJ1-2; D is unresolved. The CDR3 spans 13 residues. The V gene lost 6 bases and the J gene lost 2 bases, with 11 bases spanning the gap. CDR1 is SGDLS, CDR2 YYNGEE, per germline. The CDR3 nucleotides read TGTGCCAGCACCGGGCAGGTAAACTATGGCTACACCTTC. The encoded protein is CASTGQVNYGYTF. The full variable domain, completed using reference TRBV9 and TRBJ1-2, is DSGVTQTPKHLITATGQRVTLRCSPRSGDLSVYWYQQSLDQGLQFLIQYYNGEERAKGNILERFSAQQFPDLHSELNLSSLELGDSALYFCASTGQVNYGYTFGSGTRLTVV.

Here the CDR3 DNA reads TGTGCCAGCAGCCCTGACAGGGGGCGGTGGAATTCACCCCTCCACTTT. It codes for CASSPDRGRWNSPLHF. The V call is TRBV7-2, the J call TRBJ1-6; 10 bases map to TRBD1. V gave up 5 bases and J gave up 7 bases; unmatched junction bases: 8. The CDR3 spans 16 residues. Germline-derived CDR1 and CDR2 are SGHTA and FQGNSA.

This chain uses TRBV19 with TRBJ2-3; D is undetermined. This CDR3 contains 12 residues. V was cut by 7 bases and J by 7 bases, with 12 bases left in between. Germline V gene sequence: CDR1 LNHDA, CDR2 SQIVND (reference sequence). The CDR3: CASTSNGYTQYF. CDR3 nucleotide sequence: TGTGCCAGTACTTCTAACGGTTATACGCAGTATTTT.

This clone has just a few counts. This chain connects TRBV6-4 to TRBJ1-5; possibly TRBD1 for D (6 bases). This CDR3 contains 13 residues. V was pared by 6 bases and J by 5 bases, with 11 bases between. Germline assignment: CDR1 MRHNA and CDR2 SNTAGT. The CDR3 DNA sequence: TGTGCCAGCAGCCTTAACAGGGATCAGCCCCAGCATTTT. Translating it yields CASSLNRDQPQHF.

V is TRBV9 and J is TRBJ1-4; 9 nucleotides match TRBD1. CDR3 length equals 16 residues. With V trimmed by 0 bases and J by 6 bases, 6 bases remained unmatched. CDR1 and CDR2 from the germline V gene are SGDLS and YYNGEE. The CDR3 spells CASSVAPTGGDEKLFF. The CDR3, as DNA: TGTGCCAGCAGCGTAGCCCCGACAGGGGGGGATGAAAAACTGTTTTTT.

The chain combines TRBV19 with TRBJ2-3; D is unclear. Between the trimmed V and J ends, which lost 3 bases and 5 bases, there was a span of 9 bases. Germline CDR1 is LNHDA and CDR2 is SQIVND (reference sequence). This CDR3 has 13 amino acids. CDR3 in DNA: TGTGCCAGTAGTATTAGACTCCGAGATACGCAGTATTTT. Protein sequence: CASSIRLRDTQYF.

The chain is built from TRBV11-2 and TRBJ2-5; D not certain. CDR1 SGHAT and CDR2 FQNNGV come from the germline V gene. The ends were cut back, 2 bases at V and 1 base at J, with 8 bases in the middle. The CDR3 runs 14 residues. In DNA, the CDR3 is TGTGCCAGCAGCTTACACCACAGCCAAGAGACCCAGTACTTC. Protein product: CASSLHHSQETQYF.